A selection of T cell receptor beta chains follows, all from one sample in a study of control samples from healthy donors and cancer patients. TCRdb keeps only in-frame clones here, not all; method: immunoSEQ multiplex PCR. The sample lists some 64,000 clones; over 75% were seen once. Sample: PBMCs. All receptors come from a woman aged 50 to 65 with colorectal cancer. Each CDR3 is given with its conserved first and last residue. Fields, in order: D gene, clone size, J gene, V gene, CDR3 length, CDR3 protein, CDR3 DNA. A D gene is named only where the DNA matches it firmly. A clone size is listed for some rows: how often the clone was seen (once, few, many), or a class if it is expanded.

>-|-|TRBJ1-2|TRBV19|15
CASSRREEINYGYTF
TGTGCCAGTAGTAGAAGGGAGGAGATTAACTATGGCTACACCTTC
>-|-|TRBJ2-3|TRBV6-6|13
CASSDLALNTQYF
TGTGCCAGCAGTGACCTAGCGTTAAATACGCAGTATTTT
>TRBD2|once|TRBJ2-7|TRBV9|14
CASSYTSGRGEQYF
TGTGCCAGCAGCTATACTAGCGGGAGGGGGGAGCAGTACTTC
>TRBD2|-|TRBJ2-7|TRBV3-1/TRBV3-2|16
CASSQERREASYEQYF
TGTGCCAGCAGCCAAGAACGGCGGGAGGCGTCCTACGAGCAGTACTTC
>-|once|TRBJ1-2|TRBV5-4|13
CASSPDRNYGYTF
TGTGCCAGCAGCCCTGACAGAAACTATGGCTACACCTTC
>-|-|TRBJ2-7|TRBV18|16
CASSPNFYTGNYEQYF
TGTGCCAGCTCACCTAATTTCTATACAGGGAACTACGAGCAGTACTTC
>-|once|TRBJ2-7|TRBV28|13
CASSLTEGYEQYF
TGTGCCAGCAGTTTAACAGAGGGCTACGAGCAGTACTTC
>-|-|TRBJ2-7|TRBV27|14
CASSPRDSTYEQYF
TGTGCCAGCAGTCCCCGGGACTCAACCTACGAGCAGTACTTC
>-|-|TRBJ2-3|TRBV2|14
CASSERSGADTQYF
TGTGCCAGCAGTGAACGGAGTGGCGCAGATACGCAGTATTTT
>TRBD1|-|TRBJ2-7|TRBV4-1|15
CASSQYGTGYYEQYF
TGCGCCAGCAGCCAGTATGGGACAGGGTACTACGAGCAGTACTTC
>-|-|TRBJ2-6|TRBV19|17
CASSIRPGLTGANVLTF
TGTGCCAGTAGTATAAGGCCAGGACTTACTGGGGCCAACGTCCTGACTTTC
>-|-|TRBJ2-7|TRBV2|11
CANKGGHEQYF
TGTGCCAACAAAGGGGGGCACGAGCAGTACTTC
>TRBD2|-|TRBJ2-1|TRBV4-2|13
CASSQLAGDEQFF
TGTGCCAGCAGCCAACTTGCGGGAGATGAGCAGTTCTTC
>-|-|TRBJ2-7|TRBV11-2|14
CASTGRDFSYEQYF
TGTGCCAGCACCGGACGGGACTTCTCCTACGAGCAGTACTTC
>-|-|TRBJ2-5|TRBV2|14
CASSDDSYSETQYF
TGTGCCAGCAGTGACGACAGTTACTCAGAGACCCAGTACTTC
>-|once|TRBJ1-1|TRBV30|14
CAWARGRGNTEAFF
TGTGCCTGGGCCCGGGGAAGGGGGAACACTGAAGCTTTCTTT
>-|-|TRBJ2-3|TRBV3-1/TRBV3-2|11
CASRGVDTQYF
TGTGCCAGCAGAGGGGTAGATACGCAGTATTTT
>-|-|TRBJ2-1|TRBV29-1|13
CSAARQPYNEQFF
TGCAGCGCTGCTAGACAGCCCTACAATGAGCAGTTCTTC
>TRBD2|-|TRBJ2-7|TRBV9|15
CASSVTSGRTDEQYF
TGTGCCAGCAGCGTAACTAGCGGGAGGACCGACGAGCAGTACTTC
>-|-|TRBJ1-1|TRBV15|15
CATSSSLRGRTEAFF
TGTGCCACCAGCAGTTCCTTGCGGGGGCGAACTGAAGCTTTCTTT
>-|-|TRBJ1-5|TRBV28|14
CASLEGAYNQPQHF
TGTGCCAGCTTGGAAGGGGCCTACAATCAGCCCCAGCATTTT
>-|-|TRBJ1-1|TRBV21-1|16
CASSLNGVGGTTEAFF
TGTGCCAGCAGCTTGAACGGCGTGGGGGGTACCACTGAAGCTTTCTTT
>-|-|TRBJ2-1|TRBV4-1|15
CASSQDSAGRNEQFF
TGCGCCAGCAGCCAAGATTCGGCGGGGCGCAATGAGCAGTTCTTC
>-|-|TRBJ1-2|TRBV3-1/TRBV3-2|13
CASSQAEGTGYTF
TGTGCCAGCAGCCAAGCGGAGGGGACTGGCTACACCTTC
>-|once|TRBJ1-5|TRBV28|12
CASSLLNQPQHF
TGTGCCAGCAGTTTACTCAATCAGCCCCAGCATTTT
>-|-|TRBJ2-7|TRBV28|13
CASSLSDRGEQYF
TGTGCCAGCAGTCTATCGGACCGCGGCGAGCAGTACTTC
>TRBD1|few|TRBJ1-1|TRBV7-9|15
CASGFIQGMNTEAFF
TGTGCCAGCGGATTTATACAGGGGATGAACACTGAAGCTTTCTTT
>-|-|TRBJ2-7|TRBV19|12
CASSIQGYEQYF
TGTGCCAGTAGTATTCAGGGCTACGAGCAGTACTTC
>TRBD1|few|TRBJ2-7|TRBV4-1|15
CASSQGDRADYEQYF
TGCGCCAGCAGCCAAGGTGACAGGGCGGACTACGAGCAGTACTTC
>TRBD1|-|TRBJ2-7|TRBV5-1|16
CASSPLRDRVSYEQYF
TGCGCCAGCAGCCCTCTAAGGGACAGGGTTTCCTACGAGCAGTACTTC
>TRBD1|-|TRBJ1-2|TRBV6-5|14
CASSPRTGAGGYTF
TGTGCCAGCAGTCCTAGGACAGGGGCGGGTGGCTACACCTTC
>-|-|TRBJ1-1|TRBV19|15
CASSPQQTSYTEAFF
TGTGCCAGTAGCCCCCAACAGACCAGCTACACTGAAGCTTTCTTT
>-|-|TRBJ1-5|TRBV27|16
CASSKSTENSNQPQHF
TGTGCCAGCAGTAAATCGACAGAAAATAGCAATCAGCCCCAGCATTTT
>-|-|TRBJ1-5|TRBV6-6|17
CASSRSQGRVSNQPQHF
TGTGCCAGCAGCCGATCACAGGGTAGGGTTAGCAATCAGCCCCAGCATTTT
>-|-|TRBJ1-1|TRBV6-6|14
CASSYDSTNTEAFF
TGTGCCAGCAGTTACGACTCGACGAACACTGAAGCTTTCTTT
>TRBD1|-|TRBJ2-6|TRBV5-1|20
CASSQGRTGTGDSGANVLTF
TGCGCCAGCAGCCAAGGGCGGACCGGGACAGGAGACTCTGGGGCCAACGTCCTGACTTTC
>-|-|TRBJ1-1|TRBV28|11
CASSRAPQAFF
TGTGCCAGCAGCCGGGCACCTCAAGCTTTCTTT
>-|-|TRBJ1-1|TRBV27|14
CASSPGTPATEAFF
TGTGCCAGTAGTCCCGGGACTCCTGCCACTGAAGCTTTCTTT
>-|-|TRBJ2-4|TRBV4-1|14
CASSQGLAKNIQYF
TGCGCCAGCAGCCAAGGGCTAGCCAAAAACATTCAGTACTTC
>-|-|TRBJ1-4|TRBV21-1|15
CASSKSTGVWGELFF
TGTGCCAGCAGCAAATCTACAGGGGTCTGGGGAGAACTGTTTTTT
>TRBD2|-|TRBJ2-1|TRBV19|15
CASSSGRAAYNEQFF
TGTGCCAGTAGTAGCGGGAGGGCTGCCTACAATGAGCAGTTCTTC
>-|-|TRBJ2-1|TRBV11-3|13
CASSFGGREKQFF
TGTGCCAGCAGCTTTGGCGGGCGGGAAAAGCAGTTCTTC
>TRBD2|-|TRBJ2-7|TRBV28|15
CASGAGREPDYEQYF
TGTGCCAGCGGGGCTGGGCGGGAGCCGGACTACGAGCAGTACTTC
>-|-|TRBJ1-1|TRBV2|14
CASIFGGRNAEAFF
TGTGCCAGCATTTTTGGGGGAAGAAACGCTGAAGCTTTCTTT
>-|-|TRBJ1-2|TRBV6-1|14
CASSEGRQVYGYTF
TGTGCCAGCAGTGAGGGACGGCAAGTCTATGGCTACACCTTC
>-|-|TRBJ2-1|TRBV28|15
CASSFVDRTYNEQFF
TGTGCCAGCAGTTTTGTGGACCGGACCTACAATGAGCAGTTCTTC
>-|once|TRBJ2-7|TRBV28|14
CASSPRLGVNEQYF
TGTGCCAGCAGTCCCCGACTGGGAGTGAACGAGCAGTACTTC
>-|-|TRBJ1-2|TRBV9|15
CASSPSPTGYRGYTF
TGTGCCAGCAGCCCCTCCCCAACAGGGTATCGTGGCTACACCTTC
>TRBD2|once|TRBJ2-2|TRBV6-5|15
CASILSGGSTGELFF
TGTGCCAGCATTCTTAGCGGGGGGAGTACCGGGGAGCTGTTTTTT
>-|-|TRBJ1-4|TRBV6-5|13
CASRGQGSEKLFF
TGTGCCAGCAGGGGGCAGGGGAGTGAAAAACTGTTTTTT
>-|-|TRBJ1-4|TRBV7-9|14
CASSLWGTNEKLFF
TGTGCCAGCAGCTTATGGGGGACTAATGAAAAACTGTTTTTT
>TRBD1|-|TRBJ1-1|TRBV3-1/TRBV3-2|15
CASSQDRGKTGRAFF
TGTGCCAGCAGCCAAGATCGCGGAAAGACAGGGAGGGCTTTCTTT